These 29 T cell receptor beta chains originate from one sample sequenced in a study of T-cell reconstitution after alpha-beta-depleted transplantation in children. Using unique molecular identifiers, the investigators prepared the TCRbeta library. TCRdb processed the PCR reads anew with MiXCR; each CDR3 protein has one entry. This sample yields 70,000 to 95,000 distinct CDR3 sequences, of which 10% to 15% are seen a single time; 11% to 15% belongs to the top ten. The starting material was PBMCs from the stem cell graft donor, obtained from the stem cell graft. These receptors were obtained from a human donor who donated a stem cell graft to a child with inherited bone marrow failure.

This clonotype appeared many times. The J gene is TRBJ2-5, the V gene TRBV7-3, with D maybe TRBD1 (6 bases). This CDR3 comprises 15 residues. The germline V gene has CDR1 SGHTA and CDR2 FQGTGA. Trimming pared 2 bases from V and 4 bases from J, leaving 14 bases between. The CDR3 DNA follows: TGTGCCAGCAGCTTATCCCCAGGGGTCACAGAGACCCAGTACTTC. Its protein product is CASSLSPGVTETQYF.

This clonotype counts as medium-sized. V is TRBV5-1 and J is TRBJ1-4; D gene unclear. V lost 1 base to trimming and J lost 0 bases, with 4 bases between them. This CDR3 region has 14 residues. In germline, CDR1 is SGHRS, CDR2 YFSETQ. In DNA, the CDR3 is TGCGCCAGCAGCTTGCTTTCAACTAATGAAAAACTGTTTTTT. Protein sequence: CASSLLSTNEKLFF.

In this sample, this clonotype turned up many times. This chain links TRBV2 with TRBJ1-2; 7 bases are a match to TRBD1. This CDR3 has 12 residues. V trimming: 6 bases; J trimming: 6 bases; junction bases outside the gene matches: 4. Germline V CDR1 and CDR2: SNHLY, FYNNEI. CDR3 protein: CASRPDRDGYTF. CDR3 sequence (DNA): TGTGCCAGCAGACCCGACAGGGATGGCTACACCTTC.

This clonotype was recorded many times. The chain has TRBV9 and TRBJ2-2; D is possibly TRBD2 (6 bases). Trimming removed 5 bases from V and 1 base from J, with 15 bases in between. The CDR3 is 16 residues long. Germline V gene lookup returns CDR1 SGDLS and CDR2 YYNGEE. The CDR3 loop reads CASRGTGGRNTGELFF. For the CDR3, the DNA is TGTGCCAGCAGGGGAACTGGGGGGAGGAACACCGGGGAGCTGTTTTTT. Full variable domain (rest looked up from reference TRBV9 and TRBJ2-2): DSGVTQTPKHLITATGQRVTLRCSPRSGDLSVYWYQQSLDQGLQFLIQYYNGEERAKGNILERFSAQQFPDLHSELNLSSLELGDSALYFCASRGTGGRNTGELFFGEGSRLTVL.

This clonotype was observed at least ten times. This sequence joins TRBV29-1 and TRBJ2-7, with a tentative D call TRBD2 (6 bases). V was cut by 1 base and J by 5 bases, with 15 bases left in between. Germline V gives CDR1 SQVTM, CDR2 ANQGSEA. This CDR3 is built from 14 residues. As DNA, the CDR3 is TGCAGCGTTGAAGTGGGGGGAAGGTTCAACGAGCAGTACTTC. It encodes CSVEVGGRFNEQYF.

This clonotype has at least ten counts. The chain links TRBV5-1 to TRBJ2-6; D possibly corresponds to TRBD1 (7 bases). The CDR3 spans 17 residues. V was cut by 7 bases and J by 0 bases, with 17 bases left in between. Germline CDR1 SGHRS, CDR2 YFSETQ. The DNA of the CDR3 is TGCGCCAGCGACCAGGGGGGACTCGGCTCTGGGGCCAACGTCCTGACTTTC. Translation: CASDQGGLGSGANVLTF.

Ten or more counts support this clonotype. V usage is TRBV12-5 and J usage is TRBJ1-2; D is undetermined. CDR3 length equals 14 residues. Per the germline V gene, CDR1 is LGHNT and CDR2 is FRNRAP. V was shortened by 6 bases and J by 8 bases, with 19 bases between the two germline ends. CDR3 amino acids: CASGLERRGNGYTF. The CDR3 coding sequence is TGTGCTAGTGGCCTGGAGCGGCGGGGTAACGGCTACACCTTC.

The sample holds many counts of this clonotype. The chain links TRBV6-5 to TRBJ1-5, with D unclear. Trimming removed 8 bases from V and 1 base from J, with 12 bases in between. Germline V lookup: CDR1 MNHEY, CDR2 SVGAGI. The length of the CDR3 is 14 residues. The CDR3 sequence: CASGLSMSNQPQHF. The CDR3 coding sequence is TGTGCCAGCGGACTCAGTATGAGCAATCAGCCCCAGCATTTT.

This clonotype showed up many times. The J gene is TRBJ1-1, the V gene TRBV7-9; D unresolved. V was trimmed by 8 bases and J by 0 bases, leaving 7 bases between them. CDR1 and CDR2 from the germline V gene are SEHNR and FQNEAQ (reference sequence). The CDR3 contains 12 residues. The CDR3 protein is CASGLVNTEAFF. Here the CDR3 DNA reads TGTGCCAGCGGTTTAGTGAACACTGAAGCTTTCTTT.

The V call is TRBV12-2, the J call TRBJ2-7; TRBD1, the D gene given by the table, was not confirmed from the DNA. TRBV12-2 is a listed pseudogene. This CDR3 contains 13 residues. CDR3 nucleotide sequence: TGTGCAAGTCGCCTCGGGGCCGAACCCGAGCAGTACTTC. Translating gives CASRLGAEPEQYF.

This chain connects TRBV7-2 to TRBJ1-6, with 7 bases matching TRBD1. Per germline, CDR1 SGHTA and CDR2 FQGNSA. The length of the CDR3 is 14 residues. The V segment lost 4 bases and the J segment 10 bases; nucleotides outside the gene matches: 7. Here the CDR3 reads CASSSGTVSSPLHF. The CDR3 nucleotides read TGTGCCAGCAGCTCCGGGACAGTCTCCTCACCCCTCCACTTT.

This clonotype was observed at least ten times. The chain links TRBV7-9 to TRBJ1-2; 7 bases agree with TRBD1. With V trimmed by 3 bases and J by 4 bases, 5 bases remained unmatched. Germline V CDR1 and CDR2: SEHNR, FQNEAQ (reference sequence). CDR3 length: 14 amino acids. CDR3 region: CASSLPGGAYGYTF. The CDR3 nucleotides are TGTGCCAGCAGCTTGCCAGGGGGGGCCTATGGCTACACCTTC.

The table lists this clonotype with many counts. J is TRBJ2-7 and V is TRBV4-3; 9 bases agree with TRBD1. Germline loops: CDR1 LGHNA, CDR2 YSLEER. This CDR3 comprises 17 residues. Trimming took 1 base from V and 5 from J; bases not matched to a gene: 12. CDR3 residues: CASSQGVRKGQGHEQYF. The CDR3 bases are TGCGCCAGCAGCCAAGGGGTCCGGAAGGGACAGGGCCACGAGCAGTACTTC.

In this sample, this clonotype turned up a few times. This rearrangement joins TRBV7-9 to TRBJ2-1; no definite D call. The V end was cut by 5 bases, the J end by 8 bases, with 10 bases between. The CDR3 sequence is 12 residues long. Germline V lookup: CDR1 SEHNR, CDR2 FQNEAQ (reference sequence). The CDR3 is CASSPPWDEQFF. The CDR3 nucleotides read TGTGCCAGCAGCCCCCCCTGGGATGAGCAGTTCTTC.

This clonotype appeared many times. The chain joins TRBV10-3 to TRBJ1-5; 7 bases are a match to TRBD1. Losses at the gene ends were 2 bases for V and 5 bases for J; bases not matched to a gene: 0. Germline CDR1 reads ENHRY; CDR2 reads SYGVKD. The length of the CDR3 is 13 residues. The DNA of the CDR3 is TGTGCCATCAGTGAGCAGGGGGATCAGCCCCAGCATTTT. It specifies CAISEQGDQPQHF.

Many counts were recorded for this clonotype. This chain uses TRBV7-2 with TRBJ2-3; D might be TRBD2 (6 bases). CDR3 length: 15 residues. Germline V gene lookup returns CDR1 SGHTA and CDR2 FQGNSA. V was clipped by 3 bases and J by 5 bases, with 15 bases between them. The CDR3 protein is CASSFRGAKGDTQYF. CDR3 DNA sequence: TGTGCCAGCAGCTTTCGCGGGGCCAAGGGAGATACGCAGTATTTT.

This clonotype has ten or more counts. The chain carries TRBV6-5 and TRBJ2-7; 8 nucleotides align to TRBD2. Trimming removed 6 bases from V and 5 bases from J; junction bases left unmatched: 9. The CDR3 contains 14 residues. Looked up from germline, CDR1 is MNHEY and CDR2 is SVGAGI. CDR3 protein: CASSIGTSIDEQYF. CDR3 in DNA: TGTGCCAGCAGCATCGGGACTAGTATCGACGAGCAGTACTTC.

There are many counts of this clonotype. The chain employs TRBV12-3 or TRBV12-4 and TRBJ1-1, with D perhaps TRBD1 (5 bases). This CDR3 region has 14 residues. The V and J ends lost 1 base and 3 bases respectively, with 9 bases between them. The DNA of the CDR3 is TGTGCCAGCAGTTTAGGGCCGGGGGACACTGAAGCTTTCTTT. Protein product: CASSLGPGDTEAFF.

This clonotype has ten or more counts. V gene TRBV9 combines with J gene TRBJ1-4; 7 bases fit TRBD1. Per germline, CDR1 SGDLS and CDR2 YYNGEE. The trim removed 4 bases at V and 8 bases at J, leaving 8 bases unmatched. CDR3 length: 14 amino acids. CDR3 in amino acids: CASSPQGVGEKLFF. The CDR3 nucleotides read TGTGCCAGCAGCCCCCAGGGGGTAGGAGAAAAACTGTTTTTT.

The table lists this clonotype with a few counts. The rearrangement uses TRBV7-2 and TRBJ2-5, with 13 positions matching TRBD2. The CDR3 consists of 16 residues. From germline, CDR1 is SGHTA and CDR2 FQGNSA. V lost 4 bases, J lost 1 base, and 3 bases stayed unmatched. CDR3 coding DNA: TGTGCCAGCAGCTGGGGGACTAGCGGGGCCCAAGAGACCCAGTACTTC. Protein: CASSWGTSGAQETQYF.

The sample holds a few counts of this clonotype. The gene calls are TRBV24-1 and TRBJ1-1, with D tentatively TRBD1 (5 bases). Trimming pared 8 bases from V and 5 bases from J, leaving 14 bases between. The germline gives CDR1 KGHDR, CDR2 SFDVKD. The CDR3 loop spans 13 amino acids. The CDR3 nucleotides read TGTGCCACCATTGAACCCGGGGGGACTGAAGCTTTCTTT. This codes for CATIEPGGTEAFF.

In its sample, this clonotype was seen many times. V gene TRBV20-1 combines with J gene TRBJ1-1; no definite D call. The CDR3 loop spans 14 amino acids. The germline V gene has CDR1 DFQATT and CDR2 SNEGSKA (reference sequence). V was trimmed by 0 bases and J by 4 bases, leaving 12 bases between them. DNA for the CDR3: TGCAGTGCTAGAGACCCAGTCGGAGGCACTGAAGCTTTCTTT. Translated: CSARDPVGGTEAFF.

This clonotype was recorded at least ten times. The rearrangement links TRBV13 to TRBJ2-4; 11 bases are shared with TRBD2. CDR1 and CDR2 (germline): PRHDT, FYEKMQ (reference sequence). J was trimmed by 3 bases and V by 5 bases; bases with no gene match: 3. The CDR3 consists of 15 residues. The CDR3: CASSTTSGVKNIQYF. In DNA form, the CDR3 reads TGTGCCAGCAGCACGACTAGCGGGGTCAAAAACATTCAGTACTTC.

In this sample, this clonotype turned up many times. The CDR3 loop reads CASSPDSENEQYF. The CDR3 DNA follows: TGTGCCAGCAGTCCGGACAGCGAGAACGAGCAGTACTTC. V usage is TRBV28 and J usage is TRBJ2-7, with D perhaps TRBD1 (6 bases). From germline, CDR1 is MDHEN and CDR2 SYDVKM. The CDR3 runs 13 residues. Trimming took off 5 bases at V and 5 bases at J, with 13 bases between the two ends.

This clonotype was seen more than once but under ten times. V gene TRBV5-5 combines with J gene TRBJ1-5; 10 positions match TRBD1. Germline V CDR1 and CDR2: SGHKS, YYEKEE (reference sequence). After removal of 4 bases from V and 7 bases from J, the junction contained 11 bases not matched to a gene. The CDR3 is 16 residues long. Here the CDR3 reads CASSPSPGTGEQPQHF. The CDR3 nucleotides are TGTGCCAGCAGCCCATCCCCCGGGACAGGGGAACAGCCCCAGCATTTT.

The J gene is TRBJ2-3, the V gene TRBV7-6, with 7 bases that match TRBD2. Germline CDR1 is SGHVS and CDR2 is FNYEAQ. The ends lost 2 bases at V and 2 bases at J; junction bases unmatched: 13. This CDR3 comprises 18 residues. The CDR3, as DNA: TGTGCCAGCAGCTTAAGGGCTAGCGGAGCTATCTCCACAGATACGCAGTATTTT. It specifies CASSLRASGAISTDTQYF.

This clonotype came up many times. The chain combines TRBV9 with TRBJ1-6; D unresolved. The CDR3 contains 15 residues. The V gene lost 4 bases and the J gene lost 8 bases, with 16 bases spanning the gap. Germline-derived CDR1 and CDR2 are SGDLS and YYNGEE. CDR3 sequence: CASSPHDNSDSPLHF. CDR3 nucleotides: TGTGCCAGCAGCCCCCATGACAACTCGGATTCACCCCTCCACTTT.

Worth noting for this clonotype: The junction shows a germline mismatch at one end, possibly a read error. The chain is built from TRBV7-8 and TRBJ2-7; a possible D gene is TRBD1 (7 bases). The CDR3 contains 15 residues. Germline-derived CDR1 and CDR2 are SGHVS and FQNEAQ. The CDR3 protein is CASSSRSGGRIRQTF. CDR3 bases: TGTGCCAGCAGCTCAAGGTCAGGGGGGAGGATCAGGCAGACCTTC.

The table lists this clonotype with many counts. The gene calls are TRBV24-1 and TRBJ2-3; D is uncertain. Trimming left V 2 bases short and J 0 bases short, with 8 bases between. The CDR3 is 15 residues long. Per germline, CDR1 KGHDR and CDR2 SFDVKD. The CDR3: CATSDSGSSTDTQYF. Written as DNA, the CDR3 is TGTGCCACCAGTGATTCCGGATCTAGCACAGATACGCAGTATTTT.